This paragraph covers one TCR beta chain sequence. Its antigen is still unknown. Data came from immunoSEQ multiplex PCR; TCRdb stores just in-frame clones and leaves some out. The data hold 65,000 to 85,000 clones, with around 80% observed a single time. Before sequencing took place, the ViraFEST assay used viral peptide pools to expand antigen-specific CD4+ T cells. Scientists isolated CD4+ T cells after a roughly ten-day culture period ended. Absence of prior SARS-CoV-2 infection characterized the vaccine recipients, who showed negative nucleocapsid antibodies. For each well, 1.5 million to 2 million PBMC were cultured with 10 IU/ml IL-2 and 8.5 to 10 ug/ml peptides. This CDR3 has 13 amino acids. The data are from a study of vaccination effects on CD4 cells after COVID-19. Overall study: Participants completed two doses of the BNT162b2 or mRNA-1273 vaccine.

Study results and limitations: The study found marked clonal contraction of infection- and vaccine-induced clones late after vaccination.

The receptor was isolated from a human donor who received a COVID-19 vaccine. The chain is built from TRBV21-1 and TRBJ1-2; the table's TRBD1 call for D was not verified on the DNA. TRBV21-1 is a documented pseudogene. This specimen was CD4+ T cells from PBMCs cultured with SARS-CoV-2 spike peptides, taken before COVID-19 vaccination. The CDR3 nucleotides read TGTGCCAGCGGAACAGGGGCCAACTATGGCTACACCTTC. It translates to CASGTGANYGYTF.